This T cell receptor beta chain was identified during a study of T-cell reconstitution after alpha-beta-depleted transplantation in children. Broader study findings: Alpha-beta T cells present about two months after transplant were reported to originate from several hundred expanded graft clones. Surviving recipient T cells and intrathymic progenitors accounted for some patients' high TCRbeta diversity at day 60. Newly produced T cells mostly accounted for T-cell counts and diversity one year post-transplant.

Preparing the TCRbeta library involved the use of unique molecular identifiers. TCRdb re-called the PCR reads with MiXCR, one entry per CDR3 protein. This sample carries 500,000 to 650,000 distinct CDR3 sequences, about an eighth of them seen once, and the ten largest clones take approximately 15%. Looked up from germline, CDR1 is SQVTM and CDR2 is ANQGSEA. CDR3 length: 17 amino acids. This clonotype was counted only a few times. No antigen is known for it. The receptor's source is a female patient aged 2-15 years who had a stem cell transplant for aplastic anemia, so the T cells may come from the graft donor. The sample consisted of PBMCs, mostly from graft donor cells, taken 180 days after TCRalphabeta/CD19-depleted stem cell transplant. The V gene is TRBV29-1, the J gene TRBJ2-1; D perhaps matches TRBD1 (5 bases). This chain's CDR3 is CSESPSNYRTHPSEQFF. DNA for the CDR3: TGCAGTGAATCACCCAGTAACTACAGGACCCACCCTAGTGAGCAGTTCTTC.